Listed below are T cell receptor beta chains from one sample, sequenced in a study of blood T cell repertoires in COVID-19. Libraries were prepared by immunoSEQ multiplex PCR; TCRdb keeps only in-frame clonotypes and omits some of them. Of 100,000 to 150,000 clones in the sample, 75% to 85% were seen once. Sequenced material: peripheral blood. These receptors all stem from a woman in her forties or fifties with acute or convalescent COVID-19. Both conserved end residues are part of each CDR3. D genes are given only for firm matches. Clone size is stated in some rows and not others, as once, few, many or a class when expanded.

TRBV19	-	-	TRBJ2-6	TGTGCCAGTAGTCCCAGACAGTACTCTGGGGCCAACGTCCTGACTTTC	CASSPRQYSGANVLTF
TRBV10-2	few	-	TRBJ2-7	TGCGCCAGCAAACTCCCGGGAGCCCAAGAGCAGTACTTC	CASKLPGAQEQYF
TRBV10-3	-	-	TRBJ1-3	TGTGCCATCAGTAGGACGGGACTGAACTCTGGAAACACCATATATTTT	CAISRTGLNSGNTIYF
TRBV10-3	-	-	TRBJ2-1	TGTGCCATCAGTGGGGGGACAAGCAATGAGCAGTTCTTC	CAISGGTSNEQFF
TRBV6-5	-	-	TRBJ1-2	TGTGCCAGCAGTCCGGGAGGGTCTAACTATGGCTACACCTTC	CASSPGGSNYGYTF
TRBV9	few	-	TRBJ1-3	TGTGCCAGCAGCGGACAGGTAGCTGGAAACACCATATATTTT	CASSGQVAGNTIYF
TRBV5-1	-	TRBD2	TRBJ2-3	TGCGCCAGCAGCGGAGGACGCGCTAGCGGAAGCACAGATACGCAGTATTTT	CASSGGRASGSTDTQYF
TRBV28	-	TRBD2	TRBJ2-7	TGTGCCAGCAGTTTATTTGGGACTAGCAGCCACTACGAGCAGTACTTC	CASSLFGTSSHYEQYF
TRBV28	-	TRBD2	TRBJ2-7	TGTGCCAGCACCCCCGCCCGGACTAGCGGGAGTTACGAGCAGTACTTC	CASTPARTSGSYEQYF
TRBV7-3	-	TRBD2	TRBJ2-3	TGTGCCAGCAGCTTAAAAAAACTAGCGGGCACAGATACGCAGTATTTT	CASSLKKLAGTDTQYF
TRBV7-9	few	-	TRBJ1-5	TGTGCCAGCAGCCTACCGGCCTACCTAGTCCCCCAGCATTTT	CASSLPAYLVPQHF
TRBV7-3	-	TRBD2	TRBJ2-2	TGTGCCAGCAGCCCAACAATACTAGCGGGAGGGCCGACGGGGGAGCTGTTTTTT	CASSPTILAGGPTGELFF
TRBV7-9	few	TRBD1	TRBJ1-2	TGTGCCAGCAGCCTCGGACAGGAGGGTGGCTACACCTTC	CASSLGQEGGYTF
TRBV19	-	TRBD1	TRBJ1-6	TGTGCCAGTAGGCTAGGGGGCGGGAATTCACCCCTCCACTTT	CASRLGGGNSPLHF
TRBV30	-	TRBD2	TRBJ2-1	TGTGCCTGGACTCTAGCGGGAGGGTACAATGAGCAGTTCTTC	CAWTLAGGYNEQFF
TRBV5-1	-	-	TRBJ1-1	TGCGCCAGCAGCCCACTGCAGGGTTCGCCTGAAGCTTTCTTT	CASSPLQGSPEAFF
TRBV5-1	-	TRBD1	TRBJ2-7	TGCGCCAGCAGCTTGGGGACAGGGGGCAACTACGAGCAGTACTTC	CASSLGTGGNYEQYF
TRBV6-5	-	TRBD2	TRBJ2-3	TGTGCCAGCAGTTCCATCGCCAGCGGGACCACAGATACGCAGTATTTT	CASSSIASGTTDTQYF
TRBV6-5	-	TRBD2	TRBJ2-7	TGTGCCAGCAGTAGGTCAGCGGGAGTGGGAAACGAGCAGTACTTC	CASSRSAGVGNEQYF
TRBV15	-	TRBD2	TRBJ2-3	TGTGCCACCAGCAGAGACGGGGCGGGGGGGCACACAGATACGCAGTATTTT	CATSRDGAGGHTDTQYF
TRBV7-3	-	TRBD2	TRBJ2-2	TGTGCCAGCAGCTTAGGGACTAGCCCCGGGGAGCTGTTTTTT	CASSLGTSPGELFF
TRBV30	-	-	TRBJ2-3	TGTGCCTGGGGCGGACAACGATTGGGTACGCAGTATTTT	CAWGGQRLGTQYF
TRBV27	few	-	TRBJ2-7	TGTGCCAGCAGTACTCAGGGGGGAATGTACGAGCAGTACTTC	CASSTQGGMYEQYF
TRBV2	-	TRBD2	TRBJ2-2	TGTGCCAGCAGTGAAATTGGGGGGGACGGGGAGCTGTTTTTT	CASSEIGGDGELFF
TRBV27	-	-	TRBJ1-1	TGTGCCAGCAGTTTATCCGGCGGGACTGAAGCTTTCTTT	CASSLSGGTEAFF
TRBV27	-	TRBD1	TRBJ2-1	TGTGCCAGCAGTCAGGACAGGTTTAACAATGGGCAGTTCTTC	CASSQDRFNNGQFF
TRBV10-2	-	TRBD1	TRBJ2-2	TGCGCCAGCAGAAAAGACAGGGCGGGCACCGGGGAGCTGTTTTTT	CASRKDRAGTGELFF
TRBV5-1	-	-	TRBJ1-1	TGCGCCAGCAGCTTGGTGACAGGCATGAACACTGAAGCTTTCTTT	CASSLVTGMNTEAFF
TRBV7-3	once	-	TRBJ2-1	TGTGCCAGCAGCTACCCGCGCGGCGGGTCCAATGAGCAGTTCTTC	CASSYPRGGSNEQFF
TRBV7-9	-	TRBD1	TRBJ1-5	TGTGCCAGCAGCCCCTCCGGACAGGGGTATCAGCCCCAGCATTTT	CASSPSGQGYQPQHF
TRBV27	once	TRBD2	TRBJ2-1	TGTGCCAGCAGGGGGGGGGACTTGACGCAGTTCTTC	CASRGGDLTQFF
TRBV9	-	TRBD2	TRBJ2-1	TGTGCCAGCAGCGTAGAACTAGCGGGAGGTGGGGAGCAGTTCTTC	CASSVELAGGGEQFF
TRBV4-1	-	-	TRBJ1-6	TGCGCCAGCAGCCAAGCCCAGGCAAATTCACCCCTCCACTTT	CASSQAQANSPLHF
TRBV7-2	few	-	TRBJ2-7	TGTGCCAGCAGCCGGAACAGCCCCTACGAGCAGTACTTC	CASSRNSPYEQYF
TRBV6-5	-	-	TRBJ1-2	TGTGCCAGCAGTTACTATTGGGGGGAAAGCTATGGCTACACCTTC	CASSYYWGESYGYTF
TRBV19	-	TRBD2	TRBJ2-1	TGTGCCAGTACTACAACGGGACTAGCGGGAGTGAATGAGCAGTTCTTC	CASTTTGLAGVNEQFF
TRBV5-4	-	TRBD2	TRBJ2-7	TGTGCCAGCAGCTTGTCTTCTTCGGGACTAGCAACGAAGCAGTACTTC	CASSLSSSGLATKQYF
TRBV18	-	TRBD1	TRBJ2-1	TGTGCCAGCTCGGCACGGGGACAGACCTACAATGAGCAGTTCTTC	CASSARGQTYNEQFF
TRBV6-6	-	-	TRBJ1-2	TGTGCCAGCAGTTACTCCCGGGGGGAGAATGGCTACACCTTC	CASSYSRGENGYTF